The entry below gives a single T cell receptor beta chain sequence along with its context. Via MiXCR, TCRdb re-called the RT-PCR reads, giving one row per CDR3 protein. The data show approximately 490,000 distinct CDR3 sequences, roughly 7.9% seen once. This record comes from a study of response to subunit inactivated influenza vaccine. This CDR3 region has 12 residues. CDR1 and CDR2 from the germline V gene are DFQATT and SNEGSKA (reference sequence). The V and J ends lost 6 bases and 6 bases, in that order; junction bases with no gene match: 8. The sample in question was PBMCs from blood, obtained less than 30 months after vaccination. This TCR was sampled from a man aged 45 to 70 who received an inactivated influenza vaccine. The chain has TRBV20-1 and TRBJ2-7, with 7 bases that match TRBD2. CDR3 loop: CSAGGRRGEQYF. Written as DNA, the CDR3 is TGCAGTGCGGGAGGGCGACGGGGCGAGCAGTACTTC.